The 25 T cell receptor beta chains below come from one sample, sequenced in a study of blood T cell repertoires in COVID-19. The repertoire was sequenced with immunoSEQ multiplex PCR; TCRdb's copy has only in-frame clones and lacks some. Of 45,000 to 65,000 clones in the sample, about 90% are singletons; the top ten hold less than 6.5%. The specimen was peripheral blood. These receptors all come from an older man in a cohort sampled during active COVID-19.

A word on this clone: At one boundary the junction diverges from the germline segment, which might be a read error. V usage is TRBV14 and J usage is TRBJ1-2; TRBD1 agrees at 10 bases. CDR3 size: 14 residues. From germline, CDR1 is SGHDN and CDR2 FVKESK. The DNA of the CDR3 is TGTGCCAGCAGACAAGGGACAGGGGACTATGGCTACACCTTC. The encoded protein is CASRQGTGDYGYTF. The entire variable domain, with the rest obtained from reference TRBV14 and TRBJ1-2, is as follows: EAGVTQFPSHSVIEKGQTVTLRCDPISGHDNLYWYRRVMGKEIKFLLHFVKESKQDESGMPNNRFLAERTGGTYSTLKVQPAELEDSGVYFCASRQGTGDYGYTFGSGTRLTVV.

The chain links TRBV5-6 to TRBJ1-1; D unclear. Trimming cost V 4 bases and J 9 bases, with 13 bases left between them. Germline assignment: CDR1 SGHDT and CDR2 YYEEEE. The CDR3 sequence is 12 residues long. Here the CDR3 DNA reads TGTGCCAGCAGCCCGCGGGATCTCCAAGCTTTCTTT. It is translated as CASSPRDLQAFF.

This chain joins TRBV11-2 and TRBJ2-5, with TRBD2 matching over 9 bases. The CDR3 contains 16 residues. Germline values: CDR1 SGHAT, CDR2 FQNNGV. The V and J ends lost 2 bases and 1 base, in that order; junction bases with no gene match: 5. The CDR3: CASSLLLAGSQETQYF. The CDR3 DNA is TGTGCCAGCAGCTTACTTCTAGCGGGGAGCCAAGAGACCCAGTACTTC.

The V and J genes are TRBV19 and TRBJ2-1; TRBD2 agrees at 11 bases. CDR3 size: 16 residues. The V gene's germline CDR1 is LNHDA and CDR2 SQIVND (reference sequence). V trimming: 6 bases; J trimming: 3 bases; junction bases outside the gene matches: 7. The CDR3 here is CASRPLLAGGYNEQFF. In DNA, the CDR3 is TGTGCCAGTAGACCCCTCCTAGCGGGGGGCTACAATGAGCAGTTCTTC.

The chain combines TRBV6-2 or TRBV6-3 with TRBJ1-1; TRBD1 matches 9 bases. The V and J ends lost 6 bases and 1 base, in that order; junction bases with no gene match: 3. The CDR3 extends over 14 amino acids. CDR1 is MNHEY, CDR2 SVGEGT, per germline. The CDR3 sequence is CASSTGGWNTEAFF. CDR3 in DNA: TGTGCCAGCAGCACAGGGGGCTGGAACACTGAAGCTTTCTTT.

The V and J genes are TRBV2 and TRBJ1-5, with 7 bases that match TRBD1. V lost 7 bases, J lost 2 bases, and 8 bases stayed unmatched. This CDR3 comprises 15 residues. Germline V gene sequence: CDR1 SNHLY, CDR2 FYNNEI. CDR3 residues: CASTNDRAGNQPQHF. DNA for the CDR3: TGTGCCAGCACAAACGACAGGGCCGGCAATCAGCCCCAGCATTTT.

The chain links TRBV10-3 to TRBJ2-7, with 12 bases matching TRBD1. After removal of 7 bases from V and 5 bases from J, the junction contained 6 bases not matched to a gene. The V gene's germline CDR1 is ENHRY and CDR2 SYGVKD. CDR3 length: 14 amino acids. The CDR3 reads CAITSGTGGHEQYF. CDR3 DNA sequence: TGTGCCATCACCTCCGGGACAGGGGGCCACGAGCAGTACTTC.

Concerning this clone: The identical CDR3 is also encoded by other nucleotide sequences in the sample. This chain uses TRBV6-5 with TRBJ1-1; TRBD1 might be the D (6 bases). V gave up 3 bases and J gave up 1 base, with 9 bases separating them. The CDR3 sequence is 14 residues long. CDR1 and CDR2 from the germline V gene are MNHEY and SVGAGI. CDR3 protein: CASSYLQGNTEAFF. The DNA of the CDR3 is TGTGCCAGCAGTTATTTACAGGGGAACACTGAAGCTTTCTTT.

The rearrangement joins TRBV5-5 to TRBJ1-1, with a weak D call TRBD1 (5 bases). From germline, CDR1 is SGHKS and CDR2 YYEKEE (reference sequence). Between the trimmed V and J ends, which lost 0 bases and 6 bases, there was a span of 15 bases. This CDR3 has 15 residues. The CDR3 spells CASSLGLGGGAEAFF. Written as DNA, the CDR3 is TGTGCCAGCAGCTTGGGTTTGGGGGGAGGAGCTGAAGCTTTCTTT.

The sample holds one count of this clone. This chain links TRBV7-8 with TRBJ2-7, with D perhaps TRBD1 (7 bases). The CDR3 is 15 residues long. From germline, CDR1 is SGHVS and CDR2 FQNEAQ. The ends were cut back, 1 base at V and 4 bases at J, with 14 bases in the middle. CDR3: CASSLGQGGSYEQYF. The DNA of the CDR3 is TGTGCCAGCAGCTTAGGACAGGGAGGCTCATACGAGCAGTACTTC.

J is TRBJ1-5 and V is TRBV7-9; D remains ambiguous. The ends were cut back, 2 bases at V and 2 bases at J, with 7 bases in the middle. From germline, CDR1 is SEHNR and CDR2 FQNEAQ (reference sequence). The CDR3 is made up of 14 amino acids. The CDR3 region is CASSLSTGNQPQHF. The CDR3 DNA reads TGTGCCAGCAGCTTATCCACGGGCAATCAGCCCCAGCATTTT.

The chain is built from TRBV12-3 or TRBV12-4 and TRBJ2-3; 9 bases fit TRBD2. Losses at the gene ends were 11 bases for V and 2 bases for J; bases not matched to a gene: 5. This CDR3 has 13 residues. As DNA, the CDR3 is TGTGCCGGAGCGGGGGGCACCACAGATACGCAGTATTTT. Amino acid sequence: CAGAGGTTDTQYF.

This sequence joins TRBV19 and TRBJ2-7; TRBD1 might be the D (5 bases). This CDR3 contains 13 residues. CDR1 is LNHDA, CDR2 SQIVND, per germline (reference sequence). V lost 4 bases and J 3 bases, leaving 10 bases between the germline ends. The CDR3 sequence: CASSTREGYEQYF. CDR3 sequence (DNA): TGTGCCAGTAGTACCAGGGAAGGCTACGAGCAGTACTTC.

This clone was found once. The chain is built from TRBV27 and TRBJ2-1; 7 bases fit TRBD2. The CDR3 runs to 17 residues. Losses at the gene ends were 3 bases for V and 8 bases for J; bases not matched to a gene: 16. Germline V gene sequence: CDR1 MNHEY, CDR2 SMNVEV (reference sequence). The CDR3 DNA follows: TGTGCCAGCAGTTTCTTCAAGAGGGAGGGCCCTTTCGATGAGCAGTTCTTC. This translates into CASSFFKREGPFDEQFF.

V gene TRBV12-3 or TRBV12-4 combines with J gene TRBJ2-1, with TRBD2 as a possible D gene (6 bases). V was shortened by 6 bases and J by 7 bases, with 13 bases between the two germline ends. The CDR3 covers 13 residues. The CDR3 loop reads CASRPGGRNEQFF. The CDR3 DNA reads TGTGCCAGCAGACCCGGGGGACGAAATGAGCAGTTCTTC.

The gene calls are TRBV7-2 and TRBJ2-1; the match to TRBD2 covers 8 bases. The trim removed 6 bases at V and 0 bases at J, leaving 7 bases unmatched. Germline values: CDR1 SGHTA, CDR2 FQGNSA. This CDR3 spans 16 amino acids. CDR3 nucleotides: TGTGCCAGCAGTTTTAGCGGGACTAGCTCCTACAATGAGCAGTTCTTC. Translated, it gives CASSFSGTSSYNEQFF.

This chain links TRBV19 with TRBJ1-5, with D tentatively TRBD1 (5 bases). The CDR3 totals 12 residues. The V end lost 6 bases, the J end lost 5 bases, and 8 bases lay between the germline ends. The germline gives CDR1 LNHDA, CDR2 SQIVND (reference sequence). CDR3 protein: CASRTDYQPQHF. CDR3 bases: TGTGCCAGTAGGACAGATTATCAGCCCCAGCATTTT.

The chain is built from TRBV7-2 and TRBJ2-1; 12 bases are a match to TRBD1. The CDR3 length is 15 residues. Germline CDR1 reads SGHTA; CDR2 reads FQGNSA. V shed 4 bases and J 5 bases; nucleotides not matched to a gene: 3. CDR3 sequence reads: CASSWDRGRNNEQFF. The CDR3 DNA reads TGTGCCAGCAGCTGGGACAGGGGGCGCAACAATGAGCAGTTCTTC. The variable domain in full, with the rest retrieved from reference TRBV7-2 and TRBJ2-1, is GAGVSQSPSNKVTEKGKDVELRCDPISGHTALYWYRQSLGQGLEFLIYFQGNSAPDKSGLPSDRFSAERTGGSVSTLTIQRTQQEDSAVYLCASSWDRGRNNEQFFGPGTRLTVL.

This sequence joins TRBV5-5 and TRBJ2-7, with 10 bases lining up with TRBD2. The germline gives CDR1 SGHKS, CDR2 YYEKEE (reference sequence). Trimming took 4 bases from V and 3 from J; bases not matched to a gene: 7. The CDR3 length is 15 residues. This CDR3 is CASSDLAGVIYEQYF. For the CDR3, the DNA is TGTGCCAGCAGCGATCTAGCGGGGGTCATCTACGAGCAGTACTTC.

The chain has TRBV28 and TRBJ2-7; maybe TRBD2 (5 bases). CDR3 length: 14 residues. CDR1 MDHEN and CDR2 SYDVKM come from the germline V gene. Trimming pared 3 bases from V and 7 bases from J, leaving 16 bases between. The CDR3 sequence is CASSLRTDTTEQYF. CDR3 nucleotide sequence: TGTGCCAGCAGTTTGAGGACTGACACTACGGAGCAGTACTTC.

This chain connects TRBV5-1 to TRBJ2-1; D is possibly TRBD2 (7 bases). CDR3 size: 15 residues. Deletions cut 1 base from V and 4 bases from J, with 12 bases between. From germline, CDR1 is SGHRS and CDR2 YFSETQ. The DNA for the CDR3 is TGCGCCAGCAGCTTGAGGGGGGAGGGATACAATGAGCAGTTCTTC. It translates to CASSLRGEGYNEQFF.

This CDR3 reads CASRTGPEQYF. The DNA of the CDR3 is TGTGCCAGTAGAACAGGGCCCGAGCAGTACTTC. The chain carries TRBV2 and TRBJ2-7; TRBD1 might be the D (6 bases). CDR1 SNHLY and CDR2 FYNNEI come from the germline V gene. This CDR3 spans 11 amino acids. V was shortened by 9 bases and J by 6 bases, with 12 bases between the two germline ends.

CDR3 residues: CASSLVEGRATEAFF. CDR3 DNA sequence: TGCGCCAGCAGCTTGGTGGAGGGGAGGGCCACTGAAGCTTTCTTT. The V gene is TRBV5-1, the J gene TRBJ1-1; D is possibly TRBD1 (5 bases). The CDR3 runs 15 residues. V shed 0 bases and J shed 4 bases, with 13 bases lying between them. Germline lookup yields CDR1 SGHRS and CDR2 YFSETQ.

This chain uses TRBV30 with TRBJ2-5; no firm D call. V gave up 3 bases and J gave up 2 bases, with 4 bases separating them. Germline lookup yields CDR1 GTSNPN and CDR2 SVGIG (reference sequence). The CDR3 is made up of 11 amino acids. CDR3 protein: CAWSPQETQYF. CDR3 sequence (DNA): TGTGCCTGGAGCCCTCAAGAGACCCAGTACTTC.

The chain is built from TRBV5-1 and TRBJ2-3; D gene ambiguous. Germline V gives CDR1 SGHRS, CDR2 YFSETQ. The length of the CDR3 is 13 residues. The V gene lost 1 base and the J gene lost 2 bases, with 5 bases spanning the gap. In DNA, the CDR3 is TGCGCCAGCAGCTTGCCCCACACAGATACGCAGTATTTT. Its translation is CASSLPHTDTQYF.